This TCR beta chain is from a study of cytomegalovirus exposure and HLA in healthy donors. PCR amplification relied on 60 Vbeta primers (plus 13 Jbeta primers). This table comes from immunoSEQ multiplex PCR, and its TCRdb copy is limited to in-frame clones, with some not included. The data contain 75,000 to 95,000 clones, roughly 84% of them singletons. Germline lookup yields CDR1 SGHRS and CDR2 YFSETQ. Losses at the gene ends were 2 bases for V and 5 bases for J; bases not matched to a gene: 1. CDR3 size: 14 residues. The clonotype originates from a man between 18 and 35 years old in good health and CMV-seronegative. The sequenced sample consisted of PBMCs. This chain joins TRBV5-1 and TRBJ1-6; 7 bases line up with TRBD1. CDR3 coding DNA: TGCGCCAGCAGCTTAGGACAGGATAATTCACCCCTCCACTTT. Amino acid sequence: CASSLGQDNSPLHF.